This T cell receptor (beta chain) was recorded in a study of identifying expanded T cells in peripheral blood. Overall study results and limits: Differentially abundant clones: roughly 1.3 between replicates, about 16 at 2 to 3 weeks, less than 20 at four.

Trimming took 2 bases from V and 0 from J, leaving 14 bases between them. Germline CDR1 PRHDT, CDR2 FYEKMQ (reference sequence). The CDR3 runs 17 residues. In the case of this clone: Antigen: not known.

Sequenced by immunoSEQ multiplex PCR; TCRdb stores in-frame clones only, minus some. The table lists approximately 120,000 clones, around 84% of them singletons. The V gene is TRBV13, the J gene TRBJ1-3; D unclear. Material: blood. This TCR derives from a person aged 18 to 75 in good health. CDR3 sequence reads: CASSLNPTAYSGNTIYF. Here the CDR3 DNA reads TGTGCCAGCAGCTTAAATCCCACAGCGTACTCTGGAAACACCATATATTTT. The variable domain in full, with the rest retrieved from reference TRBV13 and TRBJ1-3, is AAGVIQSPRHLIKEKRETATLKCYPIPRHDTVYWYQQGPGQDPQFLISFYEKMQSDKGSIPDRFSAQQFSDYHSELNMSSLELGDSALYFCASSLNPTAYSGNTIYFGEGSWLTVV.